A single sample gave rise to the 10 T cell receptor beta chains below, sequenced in a study of CD8 T cells in Susac syndrome. Reverse transcription of about 0.5 to 1 ug RNA used random hexamers. From the immunoSEQ multiplex PCR reads, TCRdb called clonotypes with MiXCR, one entry per CDR3 protein. The table includes approximately 280,000 distinct CDR3 sequences, around 83% detected once. The sample taken for sequencing was CD8+ T cells from PBMCs. All receptors come from a human donor with multiple sclerosis.

Notes on this clonotype: The junction departs from the called germline gene at one end, perhaps through a read error. CDR3 nucleotides: TGTGCCAGCAGGCCTGCGACAGGGGAGGACTCCTCCGAGCAGTACTTC. This translates into CASRPATGEDSSEQYF. This sequence joins TRBV6-6 and TRBJ2-7; 8 bases agree with TRBD1. The CDR3 covers 16 residues. Germline V gene lookup returns CDR1 MNHNY and CDR2 SVGAGI (reference sequence).

The chain is built from TRBV19 and TRBJ2-1; TRBD2 aligns across 11 bases. Per germline, CDR1 LNHDA and CDR2 SQIVND (reference sequence). This CDR3 has 15 amino acids. Unmatched junction bases numbered 10, after V lost 9 bases and J lost 6 bases. CDR3 region: CASGVAGGPFNEQFF. For the CDR3, the DNA is TGTGCCAGCGGAGTAGCGGGAGGGCCCTTCAATGAGCAGTTCTTC.

V is TRBV6-5 and J is TRBJ2-2; D is uncertain. Looked up from germline, CDR1 is MNHEY and CDR2 is SVGAGI. The V gene lost 0 bases and the J gene lost 1 base, with 9 bases spanning the gap. The CDR3 sequence is 16 residues long. Written as DNA, the CDR3 is TGTGCCAGCAGTTACTCGACGGGCCGGAACACCGGGGAGCTGTTTTTT. Its protein is CASSYSTGRNTGELFF.

The chain joins TRBV28 to TRBJ2-4, with D perhaps matching TRBD1 (5 bases). Germline V lookup: CDR1 MDHEN, CDR2 SYDVKM. The CDR3 sequence is 18 residues long. Trimming took 5 bases from V and 0 from J, leaving 20 bases between them. DNA of the CDR3: TGTGCCAGCAGTCCCCAGGGAAAGGATCAACTAGCCAAAAACATTCAGTACTTC. The encoded protein is CASSPQGKDQLAKNIQYF.

The chain carries TRBV9 and TRBJ2-2, with unresolved D. From germline, CDR1 is SGDLS and CDR2 YYNGEE. The CDR3 length is 14 residues. Trimming took off 5 bases at V and 7 bases at J, with 15 bases between the two ends. The CDR3 coding sequence is TGTGCCAGCAGTCTATGGTCGGAGAACGGGGAGCTGTTTTTT. Translation gives CASSLWSENGELFF.

The chain couples TRBV7-2 to TRBJ1-2; 7 bases line up with TRBD1. V lost 5 bases to trimming and J lost 4 bases; unmatched junction nucleotides: 22. This CDR3 is 19 amino acids long. Germline CDR1 and CDR2: SGHTA and FQGNSA. CDR3 in DNA: TGTGCCAGCAGCCCCGGGACAGTCTCATCTCGGATCCTGGGCTATGGCTACACCTTC. Encoded protein: CASSPGTVSSRILGYGYTF.

The rearrangement uses TRBV20-1 and TRBJ1-1; D call uncertain. V lost 0 bases, J lost 6 bases, and 11 bases lay in between. Germline V gives CDR1 DFQATT, CDR2 SNEGSKA (reference sequence). CDR3 length: 13 residues. CDR3 in DNA: TGCAGTGCTAGAGATCGGCGGGCGGCTGAAGCTTTCTTT. Translated, it gives CSARDRRAAEAFF.

The chain recombines TRBV10-3 with TRBJ2-3, with D perhaps matching TRBD2 (6 bases). The germline gives CDR1 ENHRY, CDR2 SYGVKD. This CDR3 comprises 14 residues. V dropped 1 base and J dropped 2 bases, with 7 bases sitting between them. CDR3 coding DNA: TGTGCCATCAGTGAGTTAGCGGTCACAGATACGCAGTATTTT. Its translation is CAISELAVTDTQYF.

The CDR3 sequence is CAISESWNSYNEQFF. For the CDR3, the DNA is TGTGCCATCAGTGAGTCGTGGAACTCCTACAATGAGCAGTTCTTC. This sequence joins TRBV10-3 and TRBJ2-1, with D hard to call. CDR1 is ENHRY and CDR2 is SYGVKD in the germline V gene. CDR3 length: 15 residues. V shed 0 bases and J shed 0 bases, with 6 bases lying between them.

This sequence joins TRBV29-1 and TRBJ2-1; possibly TRBD1 for D (6 bases). The CDR3 spans 12 residues. V was trimmed by 8 bases and J by 4 bases, leaving 12 bases between them. The V gene's germline CDR1 is SQVTM and CDR2 ANQGSEA. CDR3 protein: CSPRTVYNEQFF. CDR3 sequence (DNA): TGCAGCCCGAGGACAGTGTACAATGAGCAGTTCTTC.